This paragraph covers one T cell receptor beta chain sequence. As originally analysed: Estimates of nucleated cell counts were drawn from the amplification of reference gene primers. The table came from immunoSEQ multiplex PCR; TCRdb's copy has only in-frame clones and leaves some out. V, J and clone size are those of that table, while D and trimming were read from the DNA. The data hold under 95,000 clones, with more than 80% observed a single time. The sample belongs to a study of blood T cell repertoires in COVID-19. Study-wide background: The study drew acute and convalescent COVID-19 samples from the United States, Italy and Spain.

The sample comprised peripheral blood. This TCR was recovered from a woman older than 75 with acute or convalescent COVID-19.

The CDR3 nucleotides are TGCAGCACCGGGACTAGCGGGAGGGCAGATACGCAGTATTTT. It is translated as CSTGTSGRADTQYF. The V and J genes are TRBV29-1 and TRBJ2-3; 16 bases align to TRBD2. This CDR3 is built from 14 residues. Trimming cost V 8 bases and J 4 bases; bases outside gene matches: 3. Germline CDR1 is SQVTM and CDR2 is ANQGSEA.